This T cell receptor (beta chain) was found in a study of blood T cell repertoires in COVID-19. As for the study in general: T cells, B-cell-depleted T cells, or PBMCs supplied cDNA or gDNA.

CDR1 is MRHNA, CDR2 SNTAGT, per germline. Trimming pared 3 bases from V and 1 base from J, leaving 9 bases between. The CDR3 runs to 14 residues. Original analysis: From reference gene primer amplification, estimates of nucleated cell counts were derived. Using immunoSEQ multiplex PCR, the repertoire was profiled, and TCRdb retains in-frame clones only, with some absent. V and J calls and clone size come straight from that table; D and trimming were deduced from the DNA. Of 150,000 to 200,000 clones listed, just over 85% were seen once; the top ten hold over 7.5%. Regarding this clone: At the DNA level, this CDR3 is encoded by other sequences in the same sample as well.

This TCR came from a man in his fifties with active or convalescent COVID-19. The chain employs TRBV6-4 and TRBJ1-1, with a weak D call TRBD1 (6 bases). Sample: peripheral blood. Written as DNA, the CDR3 is TGTGCCAGCAGTGATACGGACAGGAACACTGAAGCTTTCTTT. As protein: CASSDTDRNTEAFF.